These T cell receptor beta chains were read from a single sample in a study of T-cell reconstitution after alpha-beta-depleted transplantation in children. TCRdb re-called the PCR reads through MiXCR, storing one row per CDR3 protein. Altogether about 200,000 distinct CDR3 sequences are present, 5% to 6.5% being singletons, with the ten largest covering just over 4.5%. The sample here was PBMCs, taken before TCRalphabeta/CD19-depleted stem cell transplant. The receptor source for this set is a girl less than two years old with combined immunodeficiency, due to receive a stem cell transplant. The CDR3 runs from the conserved cysteine through the conserved F or W. The order of the fields is D gene, V gene, clone size, J gene, CDR3 protein, CDR3 DNA. A D gene is named only where the DNA matches it firmly. Size is omitted from some rows. Given values are once, few, many or a class for expanded clones.

>-|TRBV5-1|many|TRBJ2-1
CASSLDSNEQFF
TGCGCCAGCAGCTTGGACAGCAATGAGCAGTTCTTC
>TRBD2|TRBV4-3|-|TRBJ2-5
CASSQDRLAEETQYF
TGCGCCAGCAGCCAAGATCGACTAGCCGAGGAGACCCAGTACTTC
>-|TRBV29-1|many|TRBJ2-1
CSVEDQRSSYNEQFF
TGCAGCGTTGAAGACCAACGGAGCTCCTACAATGAGCAGTTCTTC
>-|TRBV29-1|few|TRBJ2-1
CSVGAHMGEKLAHNEQFF
TGCAGCGTCGGGGCCCATATGGGGGAGAAATTAGCACACAATGAGCAGTTCTTC
>TRBD1|TRBV5-5|many|TRBJ1-2
CASTRGLASDYGYTF
TGTGCCAGCACCAGGGGGCTAGCTTCGGACTATGGCTACACCTTC
>-|TRBV3-1|many|TRBJ2-5
CASSQIGLQETQYF
TGTGCCAGCAGCCAAATCGGTCTACAAGAGACCCAGTACTTC
>-|TRBV6-1|many|TRBJ2-3
CASRAGTPYGTDTQYF
TGTGCCAGCAGAGCCGGGACACCTTACGGCACAGATACGCAGTATTTT
>-|TRBV7-6|few|TRBJ1-4
CASSFGPGNEKLFF
TGTGCCAGCAGCTTTGGACCCGGTAATGAAAAACTGTTTTTT
>-|TRBV7-9|many|TRBJ2-7
CASSLEGNEQYF
TGTGCCAGCAGCTTAGAAGGGAACGAGCAGTACTTC
>-|TRBV20-1|many|TRBJ1-3
CSAIEDLAGNTIYF
TGCAGTGCTATTGAAGACCTTGCTGGAAACACCATATATTTT
>-|TRBV20-1|many|TRBJ1-2
CSASVQDNYGYTF
TGCAGTGCTAGCGTACAGGACAACTATGGCTACACCTTC
>-|TRBV3-1|-|TRBJ2-3
CASSPLLGGSTDTQYF
TGTGCCAGCAGCCCACTCCTCGGGGGAAGCACAGATACGCAGTATTTT
>-|TRBV5-6|few|TRBJ2-2
CASSLAGFGTGELFF
TGTGCCAGCAGCTTGGCAGGGTTCGGCACCGGGGAGCTGTTTTTT
>-|TRBV13|many|TRBJ2-3
CASSFGRDTQYF
TGTGCCAGCAGCTTCGGACGAGATACGCAGTATTTT
>TRBD2|TRBV28|many|TRBJ2-1
CASSIGTSGSSYNEQFF
TGTGCCAGCAGTATTGGGACTAGCGGGAGCTCCTACAATGAGCAGTTCTTC
>-|TRBV7-8|many|TRBJ2-7
CASSFGTNYEQYF
TGTGCCAGCAGCTTTGGGACCAACTACGAGCAGTACTTC
>-|TRBV12-3/TRBV12-4|many|TRBJ2-5
CASSHVAGTKETQYF
TGTGCCAGCAGCCATGTAGCCGGGACCAAAGAGACCCAGTACTTC
>TRBD1|TRBV24-1|many|TRBJ2-3
CATSDPIGTGGDTDTQYF
TGTGCCACCAGTGATCCAATCGGGACAGGGGGGGACACAGATACGCAGTATTTT
>-|TRBV2|many|TRBJ2-1
CASSGGDSVYNEQFF
TGTGCCAGCAGTGGAGGGGACTCCGTCTACAATGAGCAGTTCTTC
>-|TRBV12-3/TRBV12-4|many|TRBJ2-1
CASSFGGPWVDEQFF
TGTGCCAGCAGTTTTGGGGGACCTTGGGTCGATGAGCAGTTCTTC
>-|TRBV4-3|many|TRBJ2-1
CASSQVRGRGSSYNEQFF
TGCGCCAGCAGCCAAGTTCGGGGGAGAGGCAGCTCCTACAATGAGCAGTTCTTC
>TRBD1|TRBV7-9|few|TRBJ2-3
CASRSGQGRIDTQYF
TGTGCCAGCAGATCAGGACAGGGGCGCATAGATACGCAGTATTTT
>-|TRBV4-2|many|TRBJ2-1
CASSQEFAASYNEQFF
TGTGCCAGCAGCCAAGAATTCGCGGCCTCCTACAATGAGCAGTTCTTC
>TRBD2|TRBV7-8|many|TRBJ2-2
CASSLDLASGSNTGELFF
TGTGCCAGCAGCTTAGATTTGGCTAGCGGGAGCAACACCGGGGAGCTGTTTTTT
>-|TRBV7-2|many|TRBJ1-2
CASSTTGSHLNNYGYTF
TGTGCCAGCAGCACTACAGGGTCCCATCTCAATAACTATGGCTACACCTTC
>-|TRBV5-1|-|TRBJ2-1
CASSLGQPYSRDYNEQFF
TGCGCCAGCAGCTTGGGGCAGCCGTACTCTAGGGACTACAATGAGCAGTTCTTC
>TRBD1|TRBV7-9|few|TRBJ2-2
CASSSDRDGGELFF
TGTGCCAGCAGCTCCGACAGGGATGGCGGGGAGCTGTTTTTT
>-|TRBV7-9|few|TRBJ2-1
CASSLDHRVGEQFF
TGTGCCAGCAGCTTAGACCACAGGGTCGGGGAGCAGTTCTTC
>TRBD2|TRBV6-1|many|TRBJ2-2
CASSPLAGYTGELFF
TGTGCCAGCAGCCCACTAGCGGGATACACCGGGGAGCTGTTTTTT
>-|TRBV20-1|many|TRBJ2-1
CSARTGVPFGEQFF
TGCAGTGCTAGAACGGGAGTCCCTTTCGGTGAGCAGTTCTTC
>-|TRBV4-1|many|TRBJ2-3
CASSHKMSGGATDTQYF
TGCGCCAGCAGCCACAAGATGAGTGGGGGGGCCACAGATACGCAGTATTTT
>TRBD2|TRBV7-3|many|TRBJ2-3
CASSYSGGVDTQYF
TGTGCCAGCAGCTATAGCGGGGGGGTCGATACGCAGTATTTT
>-|TRBV6-6|-|TRBJ2-7
CASSFGSIYEQYF
TGTGCCAGCAGTTTTGGCAGCATCTACGAGCAGTACTTC
>-|TRBV6-5|-|TRBJ1-3
CASSYQGSSGNTIYF
TGTGCCAGCAGTTACCAAGGGAGCTCTGGAAACACCATATATTTT
>TRBD2|TRBV4-2|many|TRBJ2-7
CASSQAEVSGRVYHEQYF
TGTGCCAGCAGCCAAGCCGAAGTAAGCGGGAGGGTATATCACGAGCAGTACTTC
>-|TRBV4-1|many|TRBJ2-1
CASSQDLANGARNEQFF
TGCGCCAGCAGCCAAGATTTGGCAAACGGGGCAAGAAATGAGCAGTTCTTC
>-|TRBV7-3|few|TRBJ2-7
CASSLRDEQYF
TGTGCCAGCAGCTTAAGGGACGAGCAGTACTTC
>TRBD1|TRBV30|many|TRBJ2-7
CAWSWDRGYEQYF
TGTGCCTGGAGTTGGGACAGGGGTTACGAGCAGTACTTC
>-|TRBV4-3|many|TRBJ2-1
CASSSVSYNEQFF
TGCGCCAGCAGCTCGGTCTCCTACAATGAGCAGTTCTTC
>-|TRBV5-1|many|TRBJ2-7
CASSGGRSTYEQYF
TGCGCCAGCAGCGGTGGACGGTCGACCTACGAGCAGTACTTC
>TRBD1|TRBV7-8|-|TRBJ2-7
CASSSRDRVYEQYF
TGTGCCAGCAGCAGCCGGGACAGGGTCTACGAGCAGTACTTC
>-|TRBV7-2|many|TRBJ2-5
CASSSSMGRGETQYF
TGTGCCAGCAGCTCAAGTATGGGACGTGGAGAGACCCAGTACTTC
>-|TRBV12-3/TRBV12-4|many|TRBJ2-7
CASSPPGTFYEQYF
TGTGCCAGCAGTCCTCCGGGGACTTTCTACGAGCAGTACTTC
>TRBD2|TRBV7-9|many|TRBJ2-2
CASKGLAPGELFF
TGTGCCTCAAAGGGACTAGCCCCCGGGGAGCTGTTTTTT
>TRBD2|TRBV4-2|few|TRBJ2-1
CASSRAGEYNEQFF
TGTGCCAGCAGCCGTGCGGGGGAATACAATGAGCAGTTCTTC
>-|TRBV20-1|few|TRBJ2-7
CSARDYQGHEQYF
TGCAGTGCTAGAGATTACCAGGGACACGAGCAGTACTTC
>-|TRBV7-3|many|TRBJ1-5
CAIKGRRSQPQHF
TGTGCCATAAAAGGACGACGCAGTCAGCCCCAGCATTTT
>-|TRBV20-1|many|TRBJ2-5
CSAPDNQETQYF
TGCAGTGCCCCAGACAACCAAGAGACCCAGTACTTC
>-|TRBV12-3/TRBV12-4|many|TRBJ2-5
CASSLSSYEETQYF
TGTGCCAGCAGTTTGTCCAGTTATGAAGAGACCCAGTACTTC
>TRBD1|TRBV29-1|-|TRBJ2-5
CSVGTDNQETQYF
TGCAGCGTCGGGACAGATAACCAAGAGACCCAGTACTTC
>-|TRBV12-3/TRBV12-4|many|TRBJ2-3
CASSLALALDTQYF
TGTGCCAGCAGTTTAGCGTTAGCTTTAGATACGCAGTATTTT
>-|TRBV5-6|-|TRBJ2-5
CASSLDPPGLLTQETQYF
TGTGCCAGCAGCTTGGACCCCCCGGGATTACTTACTCAAGAGACCCAGTACTTC
>TRBD2|TRBV28|many|TRBJ2-7
CASSLPGLFYEQYF
TGTGCCAGCAGTTTACCGGGACTATTTTACGAGCAGTACTTC
>-|TRBV7-9|many|TRBJ2-7
CASSWGPASYEQYF
TGTGCCAGCAGCTGGGGTCCTGCTTCCTACGAGCAGTACTTC